What follows are 29 T cell receptor beta chains derived from one specimen sequenced in a study of early T cells in non-severe SARS-CoV-2 infection (TCRdb year 2021). Preparation of the library involved 5' RACE. The data were produced on a NextSeq 500. The public reads were quality trimmed at Q25 with fastp and then assembled into clones with MiXCR by TCRdb, keeping productive beta chains. Records with the same CDR3 protein are collapsed into one entry carrying the most frequent genes and DNA. This sample holds about 49,000 distinct CDR3 sequences; more than 10% were observed only once. Together, the top ten hold around 2.6% of the sample. Source: whole blood, taken at baseline. The receptors originated from an adult who was a healthcare worker with PCR-confirmed SARS-CoV-2 infection or an uninfected control (not recorded which).

The table lists this clonotype with many counts. The gene calls are TRBV4-3 and TRBJ2-4; D is unclear. Trimming cost V 0 bases and J 5 bases, with 8 bases left between them. CDR3 size: 14 residues. Germline CDR1 LGHNA, CDR2 YSLEER. CDR3 sequence (DNA): TGCGCCAGCAGCCAAGATAACGGACAAAACATTCAGTACTTC. Residues: CASSQDNGQNIQYF.

This clonotype was counted at least ten times. V gene TRBV20-1 combines with J gene TRBJ1-1; 7 nucleotides line up with TRBD1. V dropped 3 bases and J dropped 1; count of bases not matched to a gene: 5. This CDR3 has 14 amino acids. CDR1 DFQATT and CDR2 SNEGSKA come from the germline V gene (reference sequence). DNA for the CDR3: TGCAGTGCTAGCCGGGGACAGCAGAACACTGAAGCTTTCTTT. It codes for CSASRGQQNTEAFF.

This clonotype was detected many times. The rearrangement joins TRBV7-9 to TRBJ1-6; a possible D gene is TRBD1 (6 bases). CDR3 length equals 14 residues. The V gene's germline CDR1 is SEHNR and CDR2 FQNEAQ (reference sequence). V shed 5 bases and J shed 10 bases, with 15 bases lying between them. CDR3 DNA sequence: TGTGCCAGCAGCACGGCAGGGGAGGTGTCACCCCTCCACTTT. Encoded protein: CASSTAGEVSPLHF.

This clonotype was detected many times. The chain links TRBV14 to TRBJ2-3; D unresolved. V was pared by 3 bases and J by 2 bases, with 6 bases between. Germline V gene lookup returns CDR1 SGHDN and CDR2 FVKESK. The CDR3 extends over 13 amino acids. CDR3 region: CASSQYNTDTQYF. DNA of the CDR3: TGTGCCAGCAGCCAGTACAACACAGATACGCAGTATTTT.

This clonotype was counted ten times or more. The V and J genes are TRBV12-3 or TRBV12-4 and TRBJ2-3; D perhaps matches TRBD1 (5 bases). The V end was cut by 7 bases, the J end by 2 bases, with 16 bases between. The CDR3 consists of 15 residues. The CDR3 nucleotides read TGTGCCAGCACCCTTCTTTGGGGCCCCACAGATACGCAGTATTTT. Translating it yields CASTLLWGPTDTQYF.

There are many counts of this clonotype. An end of the junction differs from the germline gene, which may be a read error. V is TRBV27 and J is TRBJ2-1, with 9 bases fitting TRBD2. CDR3 length equals 15 residues. CDR1 is MNHEY and CDR2 is SMNVEV in the germline V gene (reference sequence). The CDR3 coding sequence is TGCCCCATAGCGGGAGAGAGCCGAAGGAAACATGAGCAGTTCTTC. Translation gives CPIAGESRRKHEQFF.

This clonotype was counted ten times or more. The chain recombines TRBV27 with TRBJ2-3; no firm D call. CDR3 length: 14 residues. V gave up 5 bases and J gave up 1 base, with 10 bases separating them. Germline lookup yields CDR1 MNHEY and CDR2 SMNVEV (reference sequence). The CDR3 sequence: CASSDPTRTDTQYF. The CDR3 nucleotides are TGTGCCAGCAGTGACCCAACCCGCACAGATACGCAGTATTTT.

The V call is TRBV18, the J call TRBJ2-5; 8 nucleotides agree with TRBD2. Germline CDR1 and CDR2: KGHSH and LQKENI. V lost 1 base to trimming and J lost 3 bases; unmatched junction nucleotides: 7. CDR3 length equals 16 residues. The CDR3 reads CASSPLGSGSEETQYF. The CDR3 DNA reads as TGTGCCAGCTCACCACTGGGAAGCGGGAGTGAAGAGACCCAGTACTTC.

The rearrangement links TRBV7-6 to TRBJ2-5; 8 nucleotides match TRBD2. The CDR3 extends over 15 amino acids. Germline V CDR1 and CDR2: SGHVS, FNYEAQ. After removal of 5 bases from V and 2 bases from J, the junction contained 7 bases not matched to a gene. The chain's CDR3 is CASSRGAGEQETQYF. The DNA of the CDR3 is TGTGCCAGCAGCCGGGGAGCGGGAGAGCAAGAGACCCAGTACTTC.

The sample holds many counts of this clonotype. This sequence joins TRBV28 and TRBJ1-6; the D is unclear. CDR1 and CDR2 from the germline V gene are MDHEN and SYDVKM. The V end was cut by 8 bases, the J end by 10 bases, with 12 bases between. This CDR3 comprises 12 residues. In DNA form, the CDR3 reads TGTGCCAGCCATTCGGAAGGGTCACCCCTCCACTTT. It specifies CASHSEGSPLHF.

The rearrangement links TRBV12-3 or TRBV12-4 to TRBJ1-4; D is possibly TRBD1 (5 bases). The CDR3 has 13 residues. Trimming stripped 5 bases from V and 2 bases from J, with 6 bases between. CDR3 loop: CASSRQTNEKLFF. The CDR3 bases are TGTGCCAGCAGTCGACAGACTAATGAAAAACTGTTTTTT.

This clonotype turned up a few times. V usage is TRBV3-1 and J usage is TRBJ2-7, with 9 bases identical to TRBD2. Germline lookup yields CDR1 LGHDT and CDR2 YNNKEL (reference sequence). The CDR3 is 14 amino acids. Unmatched junction bases numbered 3, after V lost 3 bases and J lost 3 bases. CDR3 sequence: CASSHTSGYYEQYF. CDR3 in DNA: TGTGCCAGCAGCCACACTAGCGGGTACTACGAGCAGTACTTC.

This clonotype was detected many times. V is TRBV7-6 and J is TRBJ2-1, with D possibly matching TRBD1 (5 bases). Germline V gives CDR1 SGHVS, CDR2 FNYEAQ. The ends were cut back, 4 bases at V and 6 bases at J, with 13 bases in the middle. This CDR3 spans 14 amino acids. The DNA of the CDR3 is TGTGCCAGCAGCTCAGGGTGGCCCACCAATGAGCAGTTCTTC. Its protein is CASSSGWPTNEQFF.

This clonotype was counted at least ten times. The chain has TRBV27 and TRBJ1-1; D is undetermined. V dropped 3 bases and J dropped 4 bases, with 12 bases sitting between them. This CDR3 region has 14 residues. Looked up from germline, CDR1 is MNHEY and CDR2 is SMNVEV (reference sequence). The CDR3 DNA follows: TGTGCCAGCAGTTTTGCAGGCCGTGGCACTGAAGCTTTCTTT. Its translation: CASSFAGRGTEAFF.

The CDR3 coding sequence is TGTGCCATCAGTACAAACTCCGGGACTAGCGGGAGGGAGGTAGCCTACGAGCAGTACTTC. Protein sequence: CAISTNSGTSGREVAYEQYF. The V call is TRBV10-3, the J call TRBJ2-7, with TRBD2 matching over 16 bases. Trimming at V came to 5 bases and at J to 2 bases, leaving 15 bases not matched to a gene. The CDR3 runs to 20 residues. Germline V gene data show CDR1 as ENHRY and CDR2 as SYGVKD.

The genes are TRBV9 and TRBJ2-2, with a tentative D call TRBD2 (6 bases). Trimming shortened V by 2 bases and J by 8 bases, and 19 bases separated the two germline ends. In germline, CDR1 is SGDLS, CDR2 YYNGEE. CDR3 length: 16 amino acids. This CDR3 reads CASSVLAGRLGGELFF. The CDR3 bases are TGTGCCAGCAGCGTCTTGGCGGGACGCTTGGGGGGGGAGCTGTTTTTT. The entire variable domain, with the rest obtained from reference TRBV9 and TRBJ2-2, is as follows: DSGVTQTPKHLITATGQRVTLRCSPRSGDLSVYWYQQSLDQGLQFLIQYYNGEERAKGNILERFSAQQFPDLHSELNLSSLELGDSALYFCASSVLAGRLGGELFFGEGSRLTVL.

This chain connects TRBV13 to TRBJ2-1; 9 nucleotides line up with TRBD1. After removal of 3 bases from V and 10 bases from J, the junction contained 16 bases not matched to a gene. CDR1 is PRHDT and CDR2 is FYEKMQ in the germline V gene (reference sequence). The CDR3 consists of 17 residues. The DNA of the CDR3 is TGTGCCAGCAGCTTCTCGAGTGGGACAGGGACTTTCAGGGAGCAGTTCTTC. Translation: CASSFSSGTGTFREQFF.

The V gene is TRBV10-3, the J gene TRBJ2-1, with D unresolved. CDR1 ENHRY and CDR2 SYGVKD come from the germline V gene. V lost 5 bases and J lost 6, with 5 bases in between. There are 11 residues in the CDR3. This CDR3 is CAISSGNEQFF. The CDR3 DNA sequence: TGTGCCATCAGTTCAGGCAATGAGCAGTTCTTC.

The chain combines TRBV6-2 or TRBV6-3 with TRBJ1-6; possibly TRBD1 for D (5 bases). Germline-derived CDR1 and CDR2 are MNHEY and SVGEGT. The germline V and J ends were trimmed by 8 bases and 14 bases, with 19 bases remaining between them. CDR3 length: 13 residues. The CDR3 nucleotides read TGTGCCAGCGAAGGGACGGCCGCTCGGACCCTCCACTTT. Encoded protein: CASEGTAARTLHF.

CDR3 protein: CASSPPSNEQFF. The DNA of the CDR3 is TGTGCCAGCAGCCCCCCTAGCAATGAGCAGTTCTTC. This sequence joins TRBV7-9 and TRBJ2-1; D not certain. The germline V and J ends were trimmed by 5 bases and 6 bases, with 8 bases remaining between them. The CDR3 has 12 amino acids. In germline, CDR1 is SEHNR, CDR2 FQNEAQ (reference sequence).

Many counts were recorded for this clonotype. This sequence joins TRBV11-2 and TRBJ2-2; TRBD2 agrees at 7 bases. In germline, CDR1 is SGHAT, CDR2 FQNNGV. J was trimmed by 6 bases and V by 5 bases; bases with no gene match: 12. CDR3 length equals 16 residues. The CDR3 protein is CASSPRNSGSAGELFF. In DNA, the CDR3 is TGTGCCAGCAGCCCCCGGAATAGCGGGTCCGCCGGGGAGCTGTTTTTT.

This clonotype has just a few counts. The gene calls are TRBV20-1 and TRBJ2-7; 7 positions match TRBD2. CDR1 and CDR2 from the germline V gene are DFQATT and SNEGSKA (reference sequence). The CDR3 extends over 15 amino acids. Trimming removed 6 bases from V and 6 bases from J; junction bases left unmatched: 17. The CDR3 nucleotides read TGCAGTGCCCAGTCCGGGGGAGGGACCGGTGCCGAGCAGTACTTC. As protein: CSAQSGGGTGAEQYF.

The J gene is TRBJ1-1, the V gene TRBV5-6, with TRBD1 matching over 8 bases. The V and J ends lost 6 bases and 3 bases, in that order; junction bases with no gene match: 7. Germline CDR1 reads SGHDT; CDR2 reads YYEEEE. The CDR3 has 14 amino acids. CDR3: CASKTRDRYTEAFF. In DNA, the CDR3 is TGTGCCAGCAAGACCCGGGACAGGTACACTGAAGCTTTCTTT.

This clonotype showed up many times. This chain uses TRBV6-2 or TRBV6-3 with TRBJ2-7, with D possibly called TRBD1 or TRBD2 (5 bases each). V was pared by 2 bases and J by 6 bases, with 11 bases between. Germline CDR1 reads MNHEY; CDR2 reads SVGEGT. The CDR3 length is 13 residues. This chain's CDR3 is CASSYEGRGEQYF. In DNA, the CDR3 is TGTGCCAGCAGTTACGAGGGAAGGGGCGAGCAGTACTTC.

A few counts support this clonotype. V and J are TRBV4-3 and TRBJ1-2, with TRBD1 matching over 7 bases. The CDR3 runs 13 residues. The junction had 5 bases not matched to a gene; V was cut back by 2 bases and J by 8 bases. Germline CDR1 LGHNA, CDR2 YSLEER. In DNA, the CDR3 is TGCGCCAGCAGCCAAAACAGGGGAGAAGGCTACACCTTC. This encodes CASSQNRGEGYTF.

This chain joins TRBV6-2 or TRBV6-3 and TRBJ2-5, with D tentatively TRBD2 (5 bases). Germline V gene lookup returns CDR1 MNHEY and CDR2 SVGEGT. Trimming stripped 6 bases from V and 0 bases from J, with 17 bases between. The CDR3 extends over 16 amino acids. CDR3 sequence (DNA): TGTGCCAGCAGAAGAGGGAGAAGTCTGTACCAAGAGACCCAGTACTTC. Translated, it gives CASRRGRSLYQETQYF.

V is TRBV29-1 and J is TRBJ2-7, with D tentatively TRBD1 or TRBD2 (6 bases each). CDR1 SQVTM and CDR2 ANQGSEA come from the germline V gene. Trimming took 4 bases from V and 7 from J, leaving 20 bases between them. The CDR3 consists of 14 residues. The CDR3 region is CSVAGPGGPWEQYF. The CDR3, as DNA: TGCAGCGTTGCGGGGCCCGGGGGCCCGTGGGAGCAGTACTTC.

In its sample, this clonotype was seen a few times. The chain combines TRBV12-3 or TRBV12-4 with TRBJ1-4; D uncertain. This CDR3 is built from 14 residues. V lost 3 bases and J lost 4, with 9 bases in between. The CDR3 spells CASSFSAYNEKLFF. The CDR3 coding sequence is TGTGCCAGCAGTTTTTCTGCCTATAATGAAAAACTGTTTTTT.

The CDR3 sequence is CASSGEGAGNTIYF. DNA for the CDR3: TGTGCCAGCAGTGGGGAGGGCGCTGGAAACACCATATATTTT. This chain links TRBV6-1 with TRBJ1-3; D is unresolved. V dropped 4 bases and J dropped 2 bases, with 9 bases sitting between them. The germline CDR1 and CDR2 sequences are MNHNS and SASEGT. The CDR3 is 14 amino acids.